The source of this T cell receptor (beta chain) is a study of cytomegalovirus exposure and HLA in healthy donors. Study-wide results and caveats: An analysis done earlier found most TCR beta V segments productive about 90% or about 30% of the time.

The primer mix had 60 Vbeta and 13 Jbeta primers. The table came from immunoSEQ multiplex PCR; TCRdb's copy has only in-frame clones and leaves some out. Among 130,000 to 150,000 clones listed, approximately 80% were seen once. As for this clone: Its antigen is unknown.

The CDR3 loop spans 15 amino acids. The germline V gene has CDR1 SEHNR and CDR2 FQNEAQ (reference sequence). V was cut by 5 bases and J by 4 bases, with 14 bases left in between. This receptor was taken from a man in his forties in good health and CMV-seropositive. What was sequenced was PBMCs. The chain is built from TRBV7-9 and TRBJ2-2; TRBD1 is a possible D gene (6 bases). The chain's CDR3 is CASSLLGQFTGELFF. For the CDR3, the DNA is TGTGCCAGCAGCCTACTAGGACAGTTCACCGGGGAGCTGTTTTTT. Complete variable domain (other parts from reference TRBV7-9 and TRBJ2-2): DTGVSQNPRHKITKRGQNVTFRCDPISEHNRLYWYRQTLGQGPEFLTYFQNEAQLEKSRLLSDRFSAERPKGSFSTLEIQRTEQGDSAMYLCASSLLGQFTGELFFGEGSRLTVL.